The rows below give T cell receptor beta chains drawn from one sample of a study of response to subunit inactivated influenza vaccine. MiXCR, run by TCRdb on the RT-PCR reads, gives a single entry per CDR3 protein. The sample has hundreds of thousands of distinct CDR3 sequences, around a sixth seen once. Sequenced here: PBMCs from blood, sampled 5 days after vaccination. The source of these receptors is a man aged 50-59 years who received an inactivated influenza vaccine. Each CDR3 is given with its conserved first and last residue. The D gene is left open where the match is weak. Size values are once, few and many counts, or a class for expanded clones, and some rows have none.

abundance,j_gene,d_gene,v_gene,CDR3aa,CDR3nt
NA,TRBJ2-3,NA,TRBV7-9,CASSLDGGYTDTQYF,TGTGCCAGCAGCTTAGATGGGGGCTACACAGATACGCAGTATTTT
few,TRBJ2-7,NA,TRBV10-1,CASSESKQPYEQYF,TGCGCCAGCAGTGAGTCGAAGCAGCCCTACGAGCAGTACTTC
few,TRBJ2-1,NA,TRBV4-3,CASSQDAYGTEQFF,TGCGCCAGCAGCCAAGATGCTTACGGTACTGAGCAGTTCTTC
few,TRBJ2-1,TRBD2,TRBV5-1,CASSLTSGVDWSYNEQFF,TGCGCCAGCAGCTTGACTAGCGGGGTTGATTGGTCCTACAATGAGCAGTTCTTC
NA,TRBJ2-1,NA,TRBV20-1,CSARPPGRTPISYNEQFF,TGCAGTGCTAGGCCCCCTGGACGGACACCTATCTCCTACAATGAGCAGTTCTTC
once,TRBJ2-7,NA,TRBV13,CASSPYRYEQYF,TGTGCCAGCAGCCCCTACCGATACGAGCAGTACTTC
few,TRBJ2-2,NA,TRBV5-1,CASSLFGPNTGELFF,TGCGCCAGCAGCTTGTTCGGGCCGAACACCGGGGAGCTGTTTTTT
NA,TRBJ2-5,TRBD2,TRBV11-2,CASSLQAGGQETQYF,TGTGCCAGCAGCTTACAAGCGGGAGGGCAAGAGACCCAGTACTTC
NA,TRBJ2-1,TRBD2,TRBV20-1,CSARVAGTTVGHEQFF,TGCAGTGCTAGGGTTGCCGGGACTACTGTTGGGCATGAGCAGTTCTTC
NA,TRBJ2-1,NA,TRBV5-5,CASSPGSPLASEQFF,TGTGCCAGCAGCCCTGGGTCCCCCCTGGCAAGTGAGCAGTTCTTC
few,TRBJ2-7,TRBD1,TRBV20-1,CSANDRGLSYEQYF,TGCAGTGCAAACGACAGGGGGCTGTCCTACGAGCAGTACTTC
NA,TRBJ2-5,NA,TRBV15,CATSRDGNEETQYF,TGTGCCACCAGCAGAGATGGGAACGAAGAGACCCAGTACTTC
few,TRBJ2-3,NA,TRBV4-1,CASSQVPRKFSTDTQYF,TGCGCCAGCAGCCAAGTCCCAAGGAAGTTTAGCACAGATACGCAGTATTTT
NA,TRBJ1-1,NA,TRBV5-4,CASSLELRGTEAFF,TGTGCCAGCAGCTTGGAGCTTAGGGGCACTGAAGCTTTCTTT
NA,TRBJ2-5,NA,TRBV20-1,CSARDTIGPQYF,TGCAGTGCTAGAGATACTATCGGCCCCCAGTACTTC
many,TRBJ2-2,NA,TRBV20-1,CSARPPRDTGELFF,TGCAGTGCTAGACCTCCCCGCGACACCGGGGAGCTGTTTTTT
few,TRBJ2-3,NA,TRBV4-3,CASSQDGGELSTDTQYF,TGCGCCAGCAGCCAAGATGGCGGGGAACTTAGCACAGATACGCAGTATTTT
NA,TRBJ1-6,NA,TRBV7-2,CASSSRTYSPLHF,TGTGCCAGCAGCTCCCGGACCTATTCACCCCTCCACTTT
once,TRBJ2-1,NA,TRBV10-2,CASSESLQATNYNEQFF,TGCGCCAGCAGTGAGTCATTGCAGGCCACCAACTACAATGAGCAGTTCTTC
few,TRBJ2-7,NA,TRBV27,CASSFRGAQGSYEQYF,TGTGCCAGCAGTTTTCGGGGGGCGCAGGGCTCCTACGAGCAGTACTTC